This entry lists 17 T cell receptor beta chains sequenced from one sample in a study of blood T cell repertoires in COVID-19. The data were produced by immunoSEQ multiplex PCR, yet TCRdb's version contains in-frame clones alone and is incomplete. Among about 150,000 clones, about 89% were seen once, and the ten largest hold approximately 6.1%. Input material: peripheral blood. These receptors were obtained from a man aged 80 or over with acute or convalescent COVID-19.

The chain employs TRBV5-1 and TRBJ1-1; TRBD1 aligns across 7 bases. The CDR3 spans 12 residues. V lost 5 bases and J lost 10; bases outside the gene matches: 8. CDR1 and CDR2 from the germline V gene are SGHRS and YFSETQ. CDR3 amino acids: CASRSGQIGAFF. The DNA of the CDR3 is TGCGCCAGCAGGTCGGGACAGATCGGAGCTTTCTTT.

The table lists this clone with a few counts. This chain joins TRBV5-6 and TRBJ2-2; D unresolved. The V end was cut by 4 bases, the J end by 5 bases, with 12 bases between. Germline CDR1 is SGHDT and CDR2 is YYEEEE. The CDR3 is made up of 14 amino acids. The CDR3 DNA is TGTGCCAGCAGCCCTAACACGGGTACCGGGGAGCTGTTTTTT. Protein sequence: CASSPNTGTGELFF.

This rearrangement joins TRBV6-5 to TRBJ2-5; TRBD1 might be the D (6 bases). CDR1 is MNHEY, CDR2 SVGAGI, per germline. V was shortened by 6 bases and J by 1 base, with 9 bases between the two germline ends. This CDR3 contains 13 residues. The chain's CDR3 is CASSRTVQETQYF. For the CDR3, the DNA is TGTGCCAGCAGCCGGACAGTCCAAGAGACCCAGTACTTC.

The chain employs TRBV3-1 (or the pseudogene TRBV3-2) and TRBJ1-2, with D possibly matching TRBD1 (6 bases). The V and J ends lost 0 bases and 4 bases respectively, with 15 bases between them. CDR1 and CDR2 (germline): LGHDT, YNNKEL (reference sequence). The CDR3 is 16 residues long. The CDR3 nucleotides are TGTGCCAGCAGCCAAGATGGTCCCAGGGGCGGCTATGGCTACACCTTC. Translating gives CASSQDGPRGGYGYTF.

The chain uses TRBV6-5 and TRBJ2-7; TRBD2 matches at 9 bases. CDR1 MNHEY and CDR2 SVGAGI come from the germline V gene. V trimming: 0 bases; J trimming: 1 base; junction bases outside the gene matches: 4. This CDR3 comprises 16 residues. The CDR3 DNA is TGTGCCAGCAGTTACTCGGGCGGGAGGGCTTCCTACGAGCAGTACTTC. Residues: CASSYSGGRASYEQYF.

The rearrangement joins TRBV2 to TRBJ1-3; D is uncertain. The ends were cut back, 5 bases at V and 8 bases at J, with 7 bases in the middle. CDR1 is SNHLY and CDR2 is FYNNEI in the germline V gene. CDR3 length: 11 residues. CDR3: CASSQVYTIYF. CDR3 sequence (DNA): TGTGCCAGCAGTCAGGTTTACACCATATATTTT.

V gene TRBV27 combines with J gene TRBJ2-3, with 9 bases identical to TRBD2. Per the germline V gene, CDR1 is MNHEY and CDR2 is SMNVEV (reference sequence). The CDR3 covers 16 residues. V lost 5 bases and J lost 1; bases outside the gene matches: 7. DNA for the CDR3: TGTGCCAGCAGTACCTATAGCGGGAGTGGCACAGATACGCAGTATTTT. Encoded protein: CASSTYSGSGTDTQYF.

The chain employs TRBV27 and TRBJ1-2, with D tentatively TRBD1 (6 bases). V was shortened by 5 bases and J by 1 base, with 14 bases between the two germline ends. The CDR3 sequence is 15 residues long. Germline V gene lookup returns CDR1 MNHEY and CDR2 SMNVEV (reference sequence). This CDR3 is CASSLTGYGNYGYTF. DNA for the CDR3: TGTGCCAGCAGTCTGACAGGTTATGGTAACTATGGCTACACCTTC.

The V gene is TRBV10-2, the J gene TRBJ2-1; D may be TRBD2 (6 bases). Germline V CDR1 and CDR2: WSHSY, SAAADI. CDR3 length: 14 residues. V dropped 4 bases and J dropped 5 bases, with 12 bases sitting between them. The CDR3 is CASSVSSGDNEQFF. For the CDR3, the DNA is TGCGCCAGCAGTGTTAGTAGCGGAGACAATGAGCAGTTCTTC.

This sequence joins TRBV28 and TRBJ2-7, with 8 bases that match TRBD2. Germline V gives CDR1 MDHEN, CDR2 SYDVKM. The V segment lost 5 bases and the J segment 6 bases; nucleotides outside the gene matches: 6. The CDR3 has 13 amino acids. CDR3 loop: CASSPAGVPEQYF. CDR3 DNA: TGTGCCAGCAGTCCAGCGGGAGTTCCCGAGCAGTACTTC.

The chain is built from TRBV28 and TRBJ2-2, with D unclear. The CDR3 is 13 residues long. Trimming pared 3 bases from V and 5 bases from J, leaving 7 bases between. CDR1 is MDHEN and CDR2 is SYDVKM in the germline V gene. CDR3 residues: CASSLYGTGELFF. The CDR3 nucleotides read TGTGCCAGCAGTTTGTACGGTACCGGGGAGCTGTTTTTT.

The chain has TRBV9 and TRBJ1-4; 9 nucleotides match TRBD1. The CDR3 spans 15 residues. V trimming: 4 bases; J trimming: 4 bases; junction bases outside the gene matches: 5. Germline assignment: CDR1 SGDLS and CDR2 YYNGEE. The CDR3 DNA reads as TGTGCCAGCAGCCCGGGGACAGGGATTAATGAAAAACTGTTTTTT. This translates into CASSPGTGINEKLFF.

The J gene is TRBJ2-1, the V gene TRBV6-1; D is possibly TRBD1 (6 bases). The V gene's germline CDR1 is MNHNS and CDR2 SASEGT. Between the trimmed V and J ends, which lost 3 bases and 9 bases, there was a span of 12 bases. This CDR3 is 13 amino acids long. CDR3 region: CASSDNRVGEQFF. For the CDR3, the DNA is TGTGCCAGCAGTGATAACAGGGTGGGTGAGCAGTTCTTC.

V and J are TRBV19 and TRBJ2-2, with TRBD2 as a possible D gene (6 bases). The germline V and J ends were trimmed by 7 bases and 4 bases, with 13 bases remaining between them. Germline CDR1 LNHDA, CDR2 SQIVND (reference sequence). This CDR3 has 14 residues. The chain's CDR3 is CASTPQGGTGELFF. The CDR3 coding sequence is TGTGCCAGTACCCCCCAGGGAGGCACCGGGGAGCTGTTTTTT.

The chain is built from TRBV15 and TRBJ2-7; 8 positions agree with TRBD1. J gave up 2 bases and V 2 bases, and 5 bases lay outside the gene matches. The CDR3 has 15 amino acids. CDR1 and CDR2 (germline): LNHNV, YYDKDF (reference sequence). In DNA form, the CDR3 reads TGTGCCACCAGCAGAAGACAGGGGCCCCCCTACGAGCAGTACTTC. As protein: CATSRRQGPPYEQYF.

V usage is TRBV19 and J usage is TRBJ2-7; D may be TRBD1 (5 bases). V gave up 8 bases and J gave up 4 bases, with 12 bases separating them. Germline CDR1 is LNHDA and CDR2 is SQIVND (reference sequence). The CDR3 contains 12 residues. In DNA form, the CDR3 reads TGTGCCAGTGGAAGCAGGGATTACGAGCAGTACTTC. The encoded protein is CASGSRDYEQYF.

The gene calls are TRBV9 and TRBJ2-1; D is possibly TRBD2 (6 bases). Trimming stripped 4 bases from V and 5 bases from J, with 16 bases between. CDR3 size: 15 residues. Germline loops: CDR1 SGDLS, CDR2 YYNGEE. CDR3 protein: CASSLQSGPDNEQFF. As DNA, the CDR3 is TGTGCCAGCAGCCTCCAGAGCGGGCCCGACAATGAGCAGTTCTTC.